Listed below are T cell receptor beta chains from one sample, sequenced in a study of long-term antiretroviral therapy in people with HIV. TCRdb keeps only in-frame clones here, not all; method: immunoSEQ multiplex PCR. The top ten hold approximately 15% of the sample, which has 23,000 or so clones, over 80% seen once. Sample: unsorted PBMCs, taken around 4.3 years after starting antiretroviral therapy. Source of these receptors: a man aged 25 to 40 with HIV. The CDR3 runs from the conserved cysteine through the conserved F or W. D genes are given only for firm matches. Clone sizes are given selectively: once, few, many, or a class where the clone is expanded.

d_call: TRBD1
v_call: TRBV19
j_call: TRBJ2-7
clone_size: -
cdr3_aa: CASRDRGSYEQYF
cdr3_nt: TGTGCCAGTCGGGACAGGGGTTCCTACGAGCAGTACTTC

d_call: -
v_call: TRBV7-2
j_call: TRBJ2-7
clone_size: -
cdr3_aa: CASSKQASYEQYF
cdr3_nt: TGTGCCAGCAGTAAACAGGCATCCTACGAGCAGTACTTC

d_call: -
v_call: TRBV9
j_call: TRBJ2-1
clone_size: -
cdr3_aa: CASSATRYNEQFF
cdr3_nt: TGTGCCAGCAGCGCCACTAGGTACAATGAGCAGTTCTTC

d_call: -
v_call: TRBV15
j_call: TRBJ1-2
clone_size: -
cdr3_aa: CATSRVTGLGGYTF
cdr3_nt: TGTGCCACCAGCAGAGTTACAGGCCTCGGTGGCTACACCTTC

d_call: -
v_call: TRBV19
j_call: TRBJ1-5
clone_size: -
cdr3_aa: CASSIDLGGATQPQHF
cdr3_nt: TGTGCCAGTAGTATAGATCTAGGAGGCGCCACTCAGCCCCAGCATTTT

d_call: TRBD2
v_call: TRBV29-1
j_call: TRBJ2-5
clone_size: -
cdr3_aa: CSVELLIGAGVAETQYF
cdr3_nt: TGCAGCGTTGAATTGCTAATAGGGGCGGGAGTCGCAGAGACCCAGTACTTC

d_call: TRBD2
v_call: TRBV4-1
j_call: TRBJ2-7
clone_size: few
cdr3_aa: CASSYLAGAGEQYF
cdr3_nt: TGCGCCAGCAGCTACCTAGCGGGAGCGGGAGAGCAGTACTTC

d_call: -
v_call: TRBV27
j_call: TRBJ2-3
clone_size: once
cdr3_aa: CASRALAVSTDTQYF
cdr3_nt: TGTGCCAGCAGAGCTCTAGCAGTTAGCACAGATACGCAGTATTTT

d_call: TRBD1
v_call: TRBV16
j_call: TRBJ1-1
clone_size: -
cdr3_aa: CASSPTEAGGLNTEAFF
cdr3_nt: TGTGCCAGCAGCCCCACAGAGGCAGGGGGCCTGAACACTGAAGCTTTCTTT

d_call: -
v_call: TRBV7-2
j_call: TRBJ2-5
clone_size: once
cdr3_aa: CASSLETQYF
cdr3_nt: TGTGCCAGCAGCTTAGAGACCCAGTACTTC

d_call: -
v_call: TRBV12-5
j_call: TRBJ1-3
clone_size: -
cdr3_aa: CASGLVRLGNSSGNTIYF
cdr3_nt: TGTGCTAGTGGTTTGGTACGTCTGGGGAATTCTTCTGGAAACACCATATATTTT

d_call: -
v_call: TRBV7-3
j_call: TRBJ2-7
clone_size: -
cdr3_aa: CASSFSVYEQYF
cdr3_nt: TGTGCCAGCAGCTTCTCCGTCTACGAGCAGTACTTC

d_call: -
v_call: TRBV7-8
j_call: TRBJ1-5
clone_size: -
cdr3_aa: CASSVTTKGNQPQHF
cdr3_nt: TGTGCCAGCAGCGTTACTACCAAGGGTAATCAGCCCCAGCATTTT

d_call: -
v_call: TRBV18
j_call: TRBJ2-1
clone_size: -
cdr3_aa: CASSPALINEQFF
cdr3_nt: TGTGCCAGCTCACCAGCCTTAATCAATGAGCAGTTCTTC

d_call: -
v_call: TRBV6-5
j_call: TRBJ1-1
clone_size: -
cdr3_aa: CASSRGTEAFF
cdr3_nt: TGTGCCAGCAGTAGGGGGACTGAAGCTTTCTTT

d_call: TRBD1
v_call: TRBV30
j_call: TRBJ1-1
clone_size: -
cdr3_aa: CAWGTGGSGTEAFF
cdr3_nt: TGTGCCTGGGGAACAGGGGGATCTGGCACTGAAGCTTTCTTT

d_call: TRBD1
v_call: TRBV7-7
j_call: TRBJ2-1
clone_size: -
cdr3_aa: CASSLAATGGREQFF
cdr3_nt: TGTGCTAGCAGCTTAGCAGCGACAGGGGGAAGGGAGCAGTTCTTC

d_call: -
v_call: TRBV4-2
j_call: TRBJ2-7
clone_size: -
cdr3_aa: CASSQDTGAPYEQYF
cdr3_nt: TGTGCCAGCAGCCAAGATACGGGGGCCCCCTACGAGCAGTACTTC

d_call: TRBD1
v_call: TRBV10-3
j_call: TRBJ2-5
clone_size: -
cdr3_aa: CAISEPFLVTGVEETQYF
cdr3_nt: TGTGCCATCAGTGAGCCCTTTTTGGTAACAGGGGTGGAAGAGACCCAGTACTTC

d_call: -
v_call: TRBV7-9
j_call: TRBJ2-1
clone_size: -
cdr3_aa: CASSSPLDLTAGFF
cdr3_nt: TGTGCCAGCAGCTCTCCGTTGGATCTTACTGCAGGGTTCTTC

d_call: -
v_call: TRBV7-3
j_call: TRBJ1-2
clone_size: -
cdr3_aa: CASSLGGGFGDGYTF
cdr3_nt: TGTGCCAGCAGCTTAGGGGGGGGCTTTGGTGATGGCTACACCTTC

d_call: -
v_call: TRBV6-6
j_call: TRBJ1-6
clone_size: -
cdr3_aa: CASIDWRVLNSPLHF
cdr3_nt: TGTGCCAGCATTGATTGGAGGGTTTTGAATTCACCCCTCCACTTT

d_call: TRBD2
v_call: TRBV6-1
j_call: TRBJ2-7
clone_size: -
cdr3_aa: CASSPRTSREQYF
cdr3_nt: TGTGCCAGCAGTCCCAGGACTAGTCGCGAGCAGTACTTC

d_call: -
v_call: TRBV5-1
j_call: TRBJ2-6
clone_size: -
cdr3_aa: CASTPGPGANVLTF
cdr3_nt: TGCGCCAGCACCCCCGGACCTGGGGCCAACGTCCTGACTTTC

d_call: -
v_call: TRBV5-1
j_call: TRBJ2-7
clone_size: once
cdr3_aa: CASSLAADGTYEQYF
cdr3_nt: TGCGCCAGCAGCTTGGCTGCGGACGGGACCTACGAGCAGTACTTC

d_call: -
v_call: TRBV29-1
j_call: TRBJ1-2
clone_size: -
cdr3_aa: CSVVDRYYGYTF
cdr3_nt: TGCAGCGTCGTTGACAGATACTATGGCTACACCTTC

d_call: -
v_call: TRBV11-2
j_call: TRBJ2-3
clone_size: once
cdr3_aa: CASSLPKWGDYSTDTQYF
cdr3_nt: TGTGCCAGCAGCTTACCTAAGTGGGGTGACTACAGCACAGATACGCAGTATTTT

d_call: TRBD1
v_call: TRBV5-4
j_call: TRBJ2-7
clone_size: -
cdr3_aa: CASSPDRGWVYEQYF
cdr3_nt: TGTGCCAGCAGCCCCGACAGGGGATGGGTCTACGAGCAGTACTTC

d_call: -
v_call: TRBV7-9
j_call: TRBJ1-5
clone_size: few
cdr3_aa: CASGADSNQPQHF
cdr3_nt: TGTGCCAGCGGGGCAGATAGCAATCAGCCCCAGCATTTT

d_call: -
v_call: TRBV4-1
j_call: TRBJ1-3
clone_size: few
cdr3_aa: CASSSLTTENTIYF
cdr3_nt: TGCGCCAGCAGCTCCTTGACCACCGAGAACACCATATATTTT

d_call: TRBD1
v_call: TRBV5-1
j_call: TRBJ2-2
clone_size: -
cdr3_aa: CASSRDRYLNTGELFF
cdr3_nt: TGCGCCAGCAGCCGGGACAGATACTTGAACACCGGGGAGCTGTTTTTT

d_call: -
v_call: TRBV7-2
j_call: TRBJ2-2
clone_size: -
cdr3_aa: CASSLALGDTGELFF
cdr3_nt: TGTGCCAGCAGCTTGGCCCTAGGTGACACCGGGGAGCTGTTTTTT

d_call: -
v_call: TRBV27
j_call: TRBJ2-7
clone_size: once
cdr3_aa: CASSLSITAYEQYF
cdr3_nt: TGTGCCAGCAGTTTATCGATAACAGCTTACGAGCAGTACTTC

d_call: TRBD2
v_call: TRBV6-6
j_call: TRBJ2-1
clone_size: -
cdr3_aa: CASSPGTSGVNEQFF
cdr3_nt: TGTGCCAGCAGTCCCGGGACTAGCGGGGTCAATGAGCAGTTCTTC

d_call: -
v_call: TRBV7-2
j_call: TRBJ1-5
clone_size: -
cdr3_aa: CASSLGAGAGNQPQHF
cdr3_nt: TGTGCCAGCAGCTTAGGGGCGGGGGCCGGCAATCAGCCCCAGCATTTT

d_call: -
v_call: TRBV6-5
j_call: TRBJ1-2
clone_size: -
cdr3_aa: CASSLDSYGYTF
cdr3_nt: TGTGCCAGCAGTTTGGACAGCTATGGCTACACCTTC

d_call: TRBD1
v_call: TRBV29-1
j_call: TRBJ1-2
clone_size: -
cdr3_aa: CSAWDRSYGYTF
cdr3_nt: TGCAGCGCCTGGGACAGGTCCTATGGCTACACCTTC

d_call: -
v_call: TRBV15
j_call: TRBJ1-4
clone_size: -
cdr3_aa: CATSRNRGLGEKLFF
cdr3_nt: TGTGCCACCAGCAGGAACCGGGGCTTAGGGGAAAAACTGTTTTTT

d_call: -
v_call: TRBV28
j_call: TRBJ2-1
clone_size: -
cdr3_aa: CASSFRRYNEQFF
cdr3_nt: TGTGCCAGCAGTTTTCGGAGATACAATGAGCAGTTCTTC

d_call: -
v_call: TRBV5-6
j_call: TRBJ1-1
clone_size: -
cdr3_aa: CASSIGTKWENTEAFF
cdr3_nt: TGTGCCAGCAGCATAGGGACGAAATGGGAAAACACTGAAGCTTTCTTT

d_call: -
v_call: TRBV5-4
j_call: TRBJ1-2
clone_size: -
cdr3_aa: CASSLSRGGYGYTF
cdr3_nt: TGTGCCAGCAGCTTGTCTCGGGGGGGCTATGGCTACACCTTC

d_call: -
v_call: TRBV27
j_call: TRBJ2-1
clone_size: -
cdr3_aa: CASSFGTKNEQFF
cdr3_nt: TGTGCCAGCAGTTTTGGGACAAAGAATGAGCAGTTCTTC

d_call: TRBD1
v_call: TRBV5-8
j_call: TRBJ2-1
clone_size: -
cdr3_aa: CASSLVGTGDEQFF
cdr3_nt: TGTGCCAGCAGCTTGGTAGGGACAGGGGATGAGCAGTTCTTC

d_call: -
v_call: TRBV6-1
j_call: TRBJ1-1
clone_size: once
cdr3_aa: CASSEGNRLEAFF
cdr3_nt: TGTGCCAGCAGTGAAGGAAACAGGCTTGAAGCTTTCTTT

d_call: TRBD2
v_call: TRBV4-2
j_call: TRBJ2-4
clone_size: -
cdr3_aa: CASSQERLAGGPENIQYF
cdr3_nt: TGTGCCAGCAGCCAAGAACGGCTAGCGGGAGGGCCAGAGAACATTCAGTACTTC

d_call: -
v_call: TRBV7-9
j_call: TRBJ2-7
clone_size: few
cdr3_aa: CASSQTPYEQYF
cdr3_nt: TGTGCCAGCAGCCAGACTCCCTACGAGCAGTACTTC

d_call: TRBD2
v_call: TRBV27
j_call: TRBJ2-2
clone_size: -
cdr3_aa: CASSLGLAGGPTGELFF
cdr3_nt: TGTGCCAGCAGTTTAGGGCTAGCGGGAGGGCCAACCGGGGAGCTGTTTTTT

d_call: -
v_call: TRBV11-2
j_call: TRBJ1-3
clone_size: few
cdr3_aa: CASSLAGIPNTIYF
cdr3_nt: TGTGCCAGCAGCTTAGCTGGGATTCCCAACACCATATATTTT

d_call: -
v_call: TRBV27
j_call: TRBJ1-3
clone_size: -
cdr3_aa: CASSLSAGNTIYF
cdr3_nt: TGTGCCAGCAGTTTATCCGCCGGAAACACCATATATTTT

d_call: -
v_call: TRBV28
j_call: TRBJ1-2
clone_size: -
cdr3_aa: CASSLYSGRQGYTF
cdr3_nt: TGTGCCAGCAGTTTGTATTCCGGTCGGCAGGGCTACACCTTC

d_call: TRBD1
v_call: TRBV7-3
j_call: TRBJ1-2
clone_size: -
cdr3_aa: CASSEGTGDYGYTF
cdr3_nt: TGTGCCAGCAGCGAAGGGACAGGGGACTATGGCTACACCTTC

d_call: TRBD2
v_call: TRBV27
j_call: TRBJ2-1
clone_size: -
cdr3_aa: CASRVAGGYYNEQFF
cdr3_nt: TGTGCCAGCAGGGTAGCGGGAGGTTATTACAATGAGCAGTTCTTC

d_call: TRBD1
v_call: TRBV19
j_call: TRBJ1-5
clone_size: -
cdr3_aa: CASNSFGTGLLNQPQHF
cdr3_nt: TGTGCCAGTAATTCTTTCGGGACAGGGTTACTCAATCAGCCCCAGCATTTT